Listed below are T cell receptor beta chains from one sample, sequenced in a study of blood T cells in healthy people across ages. TCRdb redid the calling of the 5' RACE reads with MiXCR, one entry per CDR3 protein. The data contain under 1,000,000 distinct CDR3 sequences, 30% to 45% of them singletons. The sequenced sample consisted of blood. The origin of the receptors is a man aged 18 to 29 in good health. CDR3s include the opening cysteine and the closing phenylalanine or tryptophan. Fields, in order: D gene, J gene, V gene, clone size, CDR3 length, CDR3 DNA, CDR3 protein. D genes are given only for firm matches. Clone size is not always given. Where it is, it says once, few, many or a class for expanded clones.

d_gene: -; j_gene: TRBJ2-1; v_gene: TRBV29-1; abundance: many; len: 13; CDR3nt: TGCAACGTCCAGGACACCCAGCTTACCGAGCAGTTCTTC; CDR3aa: CNVQDTQLTEQFF
d_gene: TRBD1; j_gene: TRBJ1-1; v_gene: TRBV10-2; abundance: few; len: 13; CDR3nt: TGCGCCAGCAGACCGGACAGGGCCACTGAAGCTTTCTTT; CDR3aa: CASRPDRATEAFF
d_gene: -; j_gene: TRBJ1-1; v_gene: TRBV6-2/TRBV6-3; abundance: many; len: 13; CDR3nt: TGTGCCAGCAGTTTCTCAAGGAACACTGAAGCTTTCTTT; CDR3aa: CASSFSRNTEAFF
d_gene: TRBD2; j_gene: TRBJ2-1; v_gene: TRBV4-1; abundance: few; len: 16; CDR3nt: TGCGCCAGCAGCCCCATGGGACTAGCGGGGGTCAATGAGCAGTTCTTC; CDR3aa: CASSPMGLAGVNEQFF
d_gene: -; j_gene: TRBJ2-5; v_gene: TRBV29-1; abundance: many; len: 13; CDR3nt: TGCAGCTCCCGGGACATCCCCCAAGAGACCCAGTACTTC; CDR3aa: CSSRDIPQETQYF
d_gene: TRBD2; j_gene: TRBJ2-1; v_gene: TRBV25-1; abundance: few; len: 17; CDR3nt: TGTGCCAGCAGTGATTTAGCGGGGGGGGAAGAAGGCAATGAGCAGTTCTTC; CDR3aa: CASSDLAGGEEGNEQFF
d_gene: -; j_gene: TRBJ2-1; v_gene: TRBV7-2; abundance: -; len: 11; CDR3nt: TGTGCCAGCGAGGAGCGCAATGAGCAGTTCTTC; CDR3aa: CASEERNEQFF
d_gene: -; j_gene: TRBJ2-1; v_gene: TRBV27; abundance: many; len: 15; CDR3nt: TGTGCCAGCAGTTTATCGAAACGGAACTACAATGAGCAGTTCTTC; CDR3aa: CASSLSKRNYNEQFF
d_gene: TRBD2; j_gene: TRBJ2-3; v_gene: TRBV5-1; abundance: -; len: 14; CDR3nt: TGCGCCAGCAGCCCTATAGCGGGGCGCGATACGCAGTATTTT; CDR3aa: CASSPIAGRDTQYF
d_gene: TRBD1; j_gene: TRBJ2-7; v_gene: TRBV29-1; abundance: once; len: 14; CDR3nt: TGCAGCGTTGGGTGGGACAGGGACTCCTACGAGCAGTACTTC; CDR3aa: CSVGWDRDSYEQYF
d_gene: TRBD1; j_gene: TRBJ1-6; v_gene: TRBV14; abundance: -; len: 18; CDR3nt: TGTGCCAGCAGCCAAGGGACAGGGGCGAGCTCCTATAATTCACCCCTCCACTTT; CDR3aa: CASSQGTGASSYNSPLHF
d_gene: -; j_gene: TRBJ1-3; v_gene: TRBV15; abundance: -; len: 16; CDR3nt: TGTGCCACCAGCAGAGACGCAGGGAGCTCTGGAAACACCATATATTTT; CDR3aa: CATSRDAGSSGNTIYF
d_gene: -; j_gene: TRBJ1-5; v_gene: TRBV20-1; abundance: -; len: 17; CDR3nt: TGCAGTGCTAGAAACCCCGATATGTTCGAGGACGGGCGGCCCCAGCATTTT; CDR3aa: CSARNPDMFEDGRPQHF
d_gene: -; j_gene: TRBJ2-3; v_gene: TRBV6-6; abundance: -; len: 14; CDR3nt: TGTGCCAGCAGACCGGGCCTCAGCACAGATACGCAGTATTTT; CDR3aa: CASRPGLSTDTQYF
d_gene: -; j_gene: TRBJ1-2; v_gene: TRBV20-1; abundance: many; len: 14; CDR3nt: TGCAGTGCTAGAGATAGGACAGTACCCAATGGCTACACCTTC; CDR3aa: CSARDRTVPNGYTF
d_gene: -; j_gene: TRBJ2-6; v_gene: TRBV12-3/TRBV12-4; abundance: -; len: 19; CDR3nt: TGTGCCAGCAGTTTGCGCAGGGGAATAAGGGAATCTGGGGCCAACGTCCTGACTTTC; CDR3aa: CASSLRRGIRESGANVLTF
d_gene: -; j_gene: TRBJ2-1; v_gene: TRBV4-1; abundance: many; len: 17; CDR3nt: TGCGCCAGCAGCCAAGACGAAGCGTACCGCCCCTACAATGAGCAGTTCTTC; CDR3aa: CASSQDEAYRPYNEQFF
d_gene: TRBD1; j_gene: TRBJ2-5; v_gene: TRBV7-8; abundance: -; len: 13; CDR3nt: TGTGCCAGCACCTTAGACAGGGGAGAGACCCAGTACTTC; CDR3aa: CASTLDRGETQYF
d_gene: TRBD1; j_gene: TRBJ1-4; v_gene: TRBV30; abundance: -; len: 14; CDR3nt: TGTGCCTGGAGGTCCGGGACAGCTAATGAAAAACTGTTTTTT; CDR3aa: CAWRSGTANEKLFF
d_gene: -; j_gene: TRBJ2-7; v_gene: TRBV6-5; abundance: -; len: 16; CDR3nt: TGTGCCAGCAGTTACGGAGGGGGTGGCTCCTACAATGAGCAGTACTTC; CDR3aa: CASSYGGGGSYNEQYF
d_gene: -; j_gene: TRBJ2-7; v_gene: TRBV5-1; abundance: few; len: 20; CDR3nt: TGCGCCAGCAGCTGGGGGACGGATTCCCGGCGTGAGGGCTCCTACAATGAGCAGTACTTC; CDR3aa: CASSWGTDSRREGSYNEQYF
d_gene: -; j_gene: TRBJ1-3; v_gene: TRBV2; abundance: -; len: 12; CDR3nt: TGTGCCAGCGCGGCGGCTGGAAACACCATATATTTT; CDR3aa: CASAAAGNTIYF
d_gene: TRBD1; j_gene: TRBJ2-7; v_gene: TRBV7-9; abundance: -; len: 16; CDR3nt: TGTGCCAGCGGGACCCCGGGACAGGTGAACTCCTACGAGCAGTACTTC; CDR3aa: CASGTPGQVNSYEQYF
d_gene: -; j_gene: TRBJ1-2; v_gene: TRBV2; abundance: few; len: 14; CDR3nt: TGTGCCAGCAGCCCCAAGACAGGCCTCTATGGCTACACCTTC; CDR3aa: CASSPKTGLYGYTF
d_gene: TRBD1; j_gene: TRBJ1-1; v_gene: TRBV6-1; abundance: -; len: 15; CDR3nt: TGTGCCAGCAGCCGACAGGGGGCTGTTTTTACTGAAGCTTTCTTT; CDR3aa: CASSRQGAVFTEAFF
d_gene: -; j_gene: TRBJ1-1; v_gene: TRBV4-2; abundance: -; len: 17; CDR3nt: TGTGCCAGCAGCCAAGGGGAATGGGCCCGGAAAAACACTGAAGCTTTCTTT; CDR3aa: CASSQGEWARKNTEAFF
d_gene: -; j_gene: TRBJ1-1; v_gene: TRBV29-1; abundance: -; len: 13; CDR3nt: TGCAGCGTTGCTCACGGGGGAGACACTGAAGCTTTCTTT; CDR3aa: CSVAHGGDTEAFF
d_gene: TRBD2; j_gene: TRBJ2-3; v_gene: TRBV20-1; abundance: -; len: 22; CDR3nt: TGCAGTGCTAGTGGGCTCCTCTTGACTAGCGGGGGCAGCTTGAAAGGCACAGATACGCAGTATTTT; CDR3aa: CSASGLLLTSGGSLKGTDTQYF
d_gene: -; j_gene: TRBJ1-1; v_gene: TRBV9; abundance: -; len: 11; CDR3nt: TGTGCCAGCGGGGGGAACCCTGAAGCTTTCTTT; CDR3aa: CASGGNPEAFF
d_gene: -; j_gene: TRBJ1-2; v_gene: TRBV6-2/TRBV6-3; abundance: few; len: 16; CDR3nt: TGTGCCAGCAGCCTCAGAGGCGGGGTCGATAAGTATGGCTACACCTTC; CDR3aa: CASSLRGGVDKYGYTF
d_gene: -; j_gene: TRBJ1-2; v_gene: TRBV7-2; abundance: -; len: 14; CDR3nt: TGTGCCAGCAGCTTAGGCCCCGTGGGGTGGGGCTACACCTTC; CDR3aa: CASSLGPVGWGYTF
d_gene: -; j_gene: TRBJ2-4; v_gene: TRBV20-1; abundance: many; len: 12; CDR3nt: TGCAGTGCTAGAGCGGGGCAAAACATTCAGTACTTC; CDR3aa: CSARAGQNIQYF
d_gene: TRBD2; j_gene: TRBJ2-5; v_gene: TRBV6-6; abundance: -; len: 14; CDR3nt: TGTGCCAGCAACCCCGGCTCTAGCGGGAATGAGCAGTACTTC; CDR3aa: CASNPGSSGNEQYF
d_gene: -; j_gene: TRBJ2-1; v_gene: TRBV4-1; abundance: -; len: 17; CDR3nt: TGCGCCAGCAGCCAAGATCCATTAATGTCGGCAGAAGAGACCCAGTTCTTC; CDR3aa: CASSQDPLMSAEETQFF
d_gene: TRBD2; j_gene: TRBJ2-5; v_gene: TRBV6-2/TRBV6-3; abundance: -; len: 15; CDR3nt: TGTGCCAGCAGTTACGGCCTAGCGGGGACAGAGACCCAGTACTTC; CDR3aa: CASSYGLAGTETQYF
d_gene: -; j_gene: TRBJ1-5; v_gene: TRBV12-3/TRBV12-4; abundance: -; len: 13; CDR3nt: TGTGCCGGCAGTTTGGGGGCGAGACAGCCCCAGCATTTT; CDR3aa: CAGSLGARQPQHF
d_gene: TRBD2; j_gene: TRBJ2-6; v_gene: TRBV5-1; abundance: -; len: 18; CDR3nt: TGCGCCAGCAGCTTGGAGACTAGCGGACTCTCTGGGGCCAACGTCCTGACTTTC; CDR3aa: CASSLETSGLSGANVLTF
d_gene: -; j_gene: TRBJ2-2; v_gene: TRBV5-1; abundance: -; len: 17; CDR3nt: TGCGCCAGCAGCTTGAGGGGGGGTACGGCGAACACCGGGGAGCTGTTTTTT; CDR3aa: CASSLRGGTANTGELFF
d_gene: TRBD1; j_gene: TRBJ1-1; v_gene: TRBV18; abundance: few; len: 12; CDR3nt: TGTGCCAGCTCACCAACGGACAGGGTAGCTTTCTTT; CDR3aa: CASSPTDRVAFF
d_gene: TRBD2; j_gene: TRBJ2-7; v_gene: TRBV11-2; abundance: -; len: 17; CDR3nt: TGTGCCAGCAGCCCCAGCGGCCTGGGACTAGGTCCCCTCGAGCAGTACTTC; CDR3aa: CASSPSGLGLGPLEQYF
d_gene: -; j_gene: TRBJ1-2; v_gene: TRBV20-1; abundance: few; len: 14; CDR3nt: TGCAGTGCTAGAGAGGCGGATCGGTCCAGGGGCTACACCTTC; CDR3aa: CSAREADRSRGYTF
d_gene: -; j_gene: TRBJ1-2; v_gene: TRBV6-5; abundance: few; len: 14; CDR3nt: TGTGCCAGCTGGCCTCCTGGGGGGGCGTCTGGCTACACCTTC; CDR3aa: CASWPPGGASGYTF
d_gene: -; j_gene: TRBJ2-3; v_gene: TRBV5-1; abundance: -; len: 15; CDR3nt: TGCGCCAGCAGCTTGGGGGATAGGGCTTCAGATACGCAGTATTTT; CDR3aa: CASSLGDRASDTQYF
d_gene: TRBD1; j_gene: TRBJ2-1; v_gene: TRBV4-2; abundance: -; len: 13; CDR3nt: TGTGCCGGCAGCCAAGTCGGGGACAGGGATCGGTTCTTC; CDR3aa: CAGSQVGDRDRFF
d_gene: -; j_gene: TRBJ2-2; v_gene: TRBV7-9; abundance: few; len: 14; CDR3nt: TGTGCCAGCAGCTCTCAGGGGTTCACCGGGGAGCTGTTTTTT; CDR3aa: CASSSQGFTGELFF
d_gene: TRBD2; j_gene: TRBJ2-1; v_gene: TRBV6-1; abundance: -; len: 19; CDR3nt: TGTGCCAGCAGTCGGCAGGGCGTAGCGGGAGGGCCAGGAAACAATGAGCAGTTCTTC; CDR3aa: CASSRQGVAGGPGNNEQFF
d_gene: -; j_gene: TRBJ1-1; v_gene: TRBV29-1; abundance: -; len: 12; CDR3nt: TGCAGCGGTGGGGGGGGGATCACTGAAGCTTTCTTT; CDR3aa: CSGGGGITEAFF
d_gene: TRBD1; j_gene: TRBJ2-7; v_gene: TRBV18; abundance: many; len: 16; CDR3nt: TGTGCCAGCTCACACGGGACAGTCTCAAGCTCCTACGAGCAGTACTTC; CDR3aa: CASSHGTVSSSYEQYF
d_gene: -; j_gene: TRBJ2-7; v_gene: TRBV7-2; abundance: once; len: 15; CDR3nt: TGTGCCAGCAGCTTACTGCGCTCCGCCTCCTACGAGCAGTACTTC; CDR3aa: CASSLLRSASYEQYF